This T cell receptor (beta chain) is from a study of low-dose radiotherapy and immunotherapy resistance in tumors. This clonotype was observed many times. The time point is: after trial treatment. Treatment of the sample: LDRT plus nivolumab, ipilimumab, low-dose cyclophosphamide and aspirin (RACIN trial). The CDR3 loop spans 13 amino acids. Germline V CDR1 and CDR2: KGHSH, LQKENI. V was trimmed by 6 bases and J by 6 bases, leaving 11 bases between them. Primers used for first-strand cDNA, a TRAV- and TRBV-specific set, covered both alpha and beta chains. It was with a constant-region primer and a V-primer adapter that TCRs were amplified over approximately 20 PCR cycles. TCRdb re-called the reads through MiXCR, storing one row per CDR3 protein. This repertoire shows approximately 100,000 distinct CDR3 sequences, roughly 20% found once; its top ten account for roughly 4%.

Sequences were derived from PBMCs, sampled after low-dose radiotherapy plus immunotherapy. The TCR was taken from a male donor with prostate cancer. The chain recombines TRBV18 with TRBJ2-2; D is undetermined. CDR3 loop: CASSPFGAGELFF. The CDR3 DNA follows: TGTGCCAGCTCTCCTTTTGGCGCCGGGGAGCTGTTTTTT.